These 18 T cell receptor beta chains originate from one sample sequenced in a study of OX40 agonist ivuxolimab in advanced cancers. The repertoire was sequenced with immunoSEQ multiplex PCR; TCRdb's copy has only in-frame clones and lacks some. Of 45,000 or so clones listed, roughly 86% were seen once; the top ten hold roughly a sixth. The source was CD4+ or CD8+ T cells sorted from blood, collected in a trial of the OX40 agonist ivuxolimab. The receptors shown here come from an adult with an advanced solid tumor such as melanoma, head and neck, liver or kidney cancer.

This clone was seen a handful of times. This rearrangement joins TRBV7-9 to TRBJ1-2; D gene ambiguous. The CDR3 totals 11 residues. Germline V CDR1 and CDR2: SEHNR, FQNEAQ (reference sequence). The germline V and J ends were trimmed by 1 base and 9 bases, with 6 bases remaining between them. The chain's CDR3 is CASSLGQSYTF. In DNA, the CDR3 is TGTGCCAGCAGCTTAGGTCAGAGCTACACCTTC.

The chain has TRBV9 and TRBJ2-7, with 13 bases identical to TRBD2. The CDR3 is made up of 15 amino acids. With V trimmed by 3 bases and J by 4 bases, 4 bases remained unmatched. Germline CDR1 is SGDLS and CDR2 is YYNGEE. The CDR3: CASSGTSGGTYEQYV. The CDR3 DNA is TGTGCCAGCAGCGGGACTAGCGGGGGTACGTACGAGCAGTACGTC.

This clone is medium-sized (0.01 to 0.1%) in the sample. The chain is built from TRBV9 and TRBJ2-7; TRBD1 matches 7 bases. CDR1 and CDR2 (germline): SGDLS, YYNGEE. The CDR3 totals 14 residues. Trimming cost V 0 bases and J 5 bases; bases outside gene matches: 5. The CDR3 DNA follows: TGTGCCAGCAGCGTAGAAGGACAGGAAGACGAGCAGTACTTC. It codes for CASSVEGQEDEQYF.

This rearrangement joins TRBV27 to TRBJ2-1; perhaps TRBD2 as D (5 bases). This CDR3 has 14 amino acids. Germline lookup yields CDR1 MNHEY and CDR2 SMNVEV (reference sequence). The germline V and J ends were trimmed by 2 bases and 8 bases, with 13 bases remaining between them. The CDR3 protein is CASSLANRGHEQFF. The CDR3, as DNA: TGTGCCAGCAGTTTAGCTAATCGAGGGCATGAGCAGTTCTTC.

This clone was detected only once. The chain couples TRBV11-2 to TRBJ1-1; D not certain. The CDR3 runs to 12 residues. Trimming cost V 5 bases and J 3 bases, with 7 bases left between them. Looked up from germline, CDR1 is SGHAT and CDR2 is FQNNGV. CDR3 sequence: CASSHGYTEAFF. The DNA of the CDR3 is TGTGCCAGCAGCCATGGCTACACTGAAGCTTTCTTT.

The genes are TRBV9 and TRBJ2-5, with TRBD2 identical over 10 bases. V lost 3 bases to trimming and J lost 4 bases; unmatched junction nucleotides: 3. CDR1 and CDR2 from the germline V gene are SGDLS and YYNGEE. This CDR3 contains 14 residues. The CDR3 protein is CASSERGGRETQYF. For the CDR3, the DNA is TGTGCCAGCAGCGAGCGGGGGGGCCGAGAGACCCAGTACTTC.

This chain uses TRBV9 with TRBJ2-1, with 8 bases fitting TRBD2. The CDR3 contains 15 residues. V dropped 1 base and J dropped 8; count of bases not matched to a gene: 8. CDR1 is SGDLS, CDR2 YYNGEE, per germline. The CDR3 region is CASSVTRTSIDEQFF. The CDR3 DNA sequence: TGTGCCAGCAGCGTAACCAGGACTAGCATCGATGAGCAGTTCTTC.

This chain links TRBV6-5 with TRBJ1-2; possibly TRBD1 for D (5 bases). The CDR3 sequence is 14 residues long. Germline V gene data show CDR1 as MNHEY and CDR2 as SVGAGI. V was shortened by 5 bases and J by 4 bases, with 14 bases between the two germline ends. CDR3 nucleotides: TGTGCCAGCAGTGACCAGGGTGGCGCCTATGGCTACACCTTC. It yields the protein CASSDQGGAYGYTF.

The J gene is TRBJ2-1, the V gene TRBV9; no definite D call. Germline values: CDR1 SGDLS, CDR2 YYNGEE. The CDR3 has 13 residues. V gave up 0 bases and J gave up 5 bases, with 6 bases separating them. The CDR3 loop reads CASSVAGDNEQFF. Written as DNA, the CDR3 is TGTGCCAGCAGCGTAGCTGGGGACAATGAGCAGTTCTTC.

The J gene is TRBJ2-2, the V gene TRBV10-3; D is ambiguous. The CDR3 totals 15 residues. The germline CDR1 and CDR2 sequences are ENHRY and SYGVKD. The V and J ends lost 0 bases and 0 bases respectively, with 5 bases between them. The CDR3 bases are TGTGCCATCAGTGAGTCAGCCACGAACACCGGGGAGCTGTTTTTT. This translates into CAISESATNTGELFF.

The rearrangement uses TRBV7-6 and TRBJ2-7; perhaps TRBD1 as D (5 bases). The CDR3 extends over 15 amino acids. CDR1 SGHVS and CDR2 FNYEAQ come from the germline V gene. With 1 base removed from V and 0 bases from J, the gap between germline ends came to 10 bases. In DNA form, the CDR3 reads TGTGCCAGCAGCTTAGGGGCAGGGCCCTCCTACGAGCAGTACTTC. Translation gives CASSLGAGPSYEQYF.

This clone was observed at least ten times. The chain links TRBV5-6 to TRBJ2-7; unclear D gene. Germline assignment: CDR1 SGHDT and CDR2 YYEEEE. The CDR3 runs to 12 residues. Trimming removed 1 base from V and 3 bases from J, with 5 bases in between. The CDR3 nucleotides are TGTGCCAGCAGCTTGTGGGGCTACGAGCAGTACGTC. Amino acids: CASSLWGYEQYV.

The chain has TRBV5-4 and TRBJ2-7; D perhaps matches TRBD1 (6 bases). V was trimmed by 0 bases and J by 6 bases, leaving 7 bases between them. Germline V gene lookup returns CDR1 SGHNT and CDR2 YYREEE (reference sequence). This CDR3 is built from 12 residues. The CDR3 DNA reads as TGTGCCAGCAGCTTGGAAGGGGGCGAGCAGTACGTC. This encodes CASSLEGGEQYV.

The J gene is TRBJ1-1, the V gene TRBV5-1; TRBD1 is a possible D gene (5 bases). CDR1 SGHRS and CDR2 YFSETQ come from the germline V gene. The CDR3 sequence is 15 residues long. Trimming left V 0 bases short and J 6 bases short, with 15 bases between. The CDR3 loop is CASSLAILGDPEAFF. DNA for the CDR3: TGCGCCAGCAGCTTGGCGATCTTAGGGGACCCTGAAGCTTTCTTT.

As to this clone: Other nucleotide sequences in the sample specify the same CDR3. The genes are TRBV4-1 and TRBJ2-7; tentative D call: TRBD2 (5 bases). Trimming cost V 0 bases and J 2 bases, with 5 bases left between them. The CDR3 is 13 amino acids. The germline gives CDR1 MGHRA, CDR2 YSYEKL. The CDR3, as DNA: TGCGCCAGCAGCCAAGACGGGACCTACGAGCAGTACTTC. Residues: CASSQDGTYEQYF.

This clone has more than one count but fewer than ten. CDR3 protein: CASSPLTGNQPQHF. The CDR3 coding sequence is TGTGCCAGTAGTCCCCTGACAGGCAATCAGCCCCAGCATTTT. The chain recombines TRBV19 with TRBJ1-5, with a tentative D call TRBD1 (5 bases). CDR1 and CDR2 (germline): LNHDA, SQIVND (reference sequence). The CDR3 consists of 14 residues. Trimming removed 5 bases from V and 2 bases from J, with 10 bases in between.

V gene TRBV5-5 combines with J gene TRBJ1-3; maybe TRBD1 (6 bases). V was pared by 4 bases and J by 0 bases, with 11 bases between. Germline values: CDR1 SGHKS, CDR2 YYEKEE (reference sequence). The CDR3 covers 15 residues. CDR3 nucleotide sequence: TGTGCCAGCAGCCTCACAGGGATCTCTGGAAACACCATATATTTT. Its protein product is CASSLTGISGNTIYF.

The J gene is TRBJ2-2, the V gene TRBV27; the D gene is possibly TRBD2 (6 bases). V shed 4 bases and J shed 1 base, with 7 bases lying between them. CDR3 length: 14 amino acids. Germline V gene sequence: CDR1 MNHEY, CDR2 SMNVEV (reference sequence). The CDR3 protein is CASSYGGNTGELFF. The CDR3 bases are TGTGCCAGCAGTTACGGGGGGAACACCGGGGAGCTGTTTTTT.